This entry describes one T cell receptor beta chain. Its antigen is not identified. These data belong to a study of T cell responses to AZD1222 COVID-19 vaccine. Produced via immunoSEQ multiplex PCR; TCRdb's table is partial and in-frame only. Of tens of thousands of clones listed, 90% are singletons. Between the trimmed V and J ends, which lost 0 bases and 4 bases, there was a span of 8 bases. Germline V gene sequence: CDR1 MNHNY, CDR2 SVGAGI (reference sequence). The CDR3 sequence is 14 residues long. Study observations and caveats: Close to half of all spike-specific TCRs reportedly target regions of the variants that are unmutated. Donors in the cohort were predominantly white British and more often female, and clonal diversity was possibly underestimated. Researchers took repertoire samples only after the peak T cell response had come.

The V gene is TRBV6-6, the J gene TRBJ2-3; a possible D gene is TRBD1 (6 bases). Specimen: peripheral blood, collected on day 0 of AZD1222 vaccination. The receptor was derived from an adult in good health. CDR3 sequence: CASSYSQGADTQYF. CDR3 sequence (DNA): TGTGCCAGCAGTTACTCACAGGGAGCAGATACGCAGTATTTT.